Listed below are T cell receptor beta chains from one sample, sequenced in a study of T-cell memory formation after mild COVID-19. Using its own MiXCR run on the 5' RACE reads, TCRdb lists one record per CDR3 protein. The sample includes a few hundred thousand distinct CDR3 sequences, roughly 8% seen only once; the top ten take less than 25%. Material for sequencing was PBMCs or a T cell subset sorted from them (not recorded which). These receptors were collected from a man aged 18 to 29 who had mild COVID-19 (a few samples of this study predate the infection). Cell type and time point are not known. The conserved cysteine and the conserved F or W are not part of the CDR3 here.

V gene	J gene	CDR3 protein
TRBV19	TRBJ1-2	ASSMEPARLSH
TRBV7-8	TRBJ1-2	ASSPRDRVNYGYT
TRBV10-3	TRBJ1-1	AISEGRVKAF
TRBV7-6	TRBJ1-3	ASSSGLLSSGNTIY
TRBV7-9	TRBJ2-5	ASSFFGSGGHRETQY
TRBV6-1	TRBJ2-1	ASSDGTPGGNEQF
TRBV20-1	TRBJ2-7	SARRDPSSYEQY
TRBV20-1	TRBJ2-3	SASQTSGLTDTQY
TRBV25-1	TRBJ2-3	ASSEYDRGGTDTQY
TRBV15	TRBJ2-1	ATSRETLAGFEQF
TRBV30	TRBJ1-5	AWSVFSNQPQH
TRBV27	TRBJ1-1	ASSYLSSSGTEAF
TRBV11-2	TRBJ1-5	ASSRFRDTNQPQH
TRBV23-1	TRBJ1-5	ASSQSVGGNQPQH
TRBV4-1	TRBJ1-2	ASSRDKNYGYT
TRBV12-3/TRBV12-4	TRBJ1-3	ASSLGLPGLNTIY
TRBV5-1	TRBJ2-7	ASSLRAARSTYEQY
TRBV2	TRBJ1-1	ASPGNTEAF
TRBV6-5	TRBJ2-3	ASSYWLAGPTDTQY
TRBV29-1	TRBJ1-2	SVGGDYGYT
TRBV7-9	TRBJ1-6	ASSQNSPLH
TRBV5-1	TRBJ2-2	ASSTGTPAGELF
TRBV27	TRBJ2-1	ASRGLANEQF
TRBV12-3/TRBV12-4	TRBJ2-5	ASSSFLGGTQY
TRBV7-8	TRBJ1-4	ASSINWGEKLF
TRBV6-2/TRBV6-3	TRBJ2-2	ASSYSYYSGELF
TRBV6-5	TRBJ2-4	ASTTHQRDRVDIQY
TRBV29-1	TRBJ2-3	SVVVDLNTDTQY
TRBV5-1	TRBJ1-5	ASSPGTAEQPQH
TRBV29-1	TRBJ2-3	GELSTDTQY
TRBV6-1	TRBJ2-2	ASSVWQGGVTGELF
TRBV5-1	TRBJ1-2	ASMLTGGTNYGYT
TRBV11-2	TRBJ2-1	ASSTRTLEHEQF
TRBV6-2/TRBV6-3	TRBJ1-5	ASSSNREGINQPQH
TRBV5-6	TRBJ2-5	ASSYQDGGETQY
TRBV7-3	TRBJ2-3	ASSLTSLAGFTDTQY
TRBV5-1	TRBJ1-5	ASSPGAGGNQPQH
TRBV6-5	TRBJ1-6	ASSYEYRALNSPLH
TRBV18	TRBJ2-2	ASSAQGNTGELF
TRBV6-1	TRBJ2-5	ASREWTAETQY
TRBV29-1	TRBJ1-1	SVEGVEGTEAF
TRBV6-1	TRBJ2-1	ASSAYREDEQF